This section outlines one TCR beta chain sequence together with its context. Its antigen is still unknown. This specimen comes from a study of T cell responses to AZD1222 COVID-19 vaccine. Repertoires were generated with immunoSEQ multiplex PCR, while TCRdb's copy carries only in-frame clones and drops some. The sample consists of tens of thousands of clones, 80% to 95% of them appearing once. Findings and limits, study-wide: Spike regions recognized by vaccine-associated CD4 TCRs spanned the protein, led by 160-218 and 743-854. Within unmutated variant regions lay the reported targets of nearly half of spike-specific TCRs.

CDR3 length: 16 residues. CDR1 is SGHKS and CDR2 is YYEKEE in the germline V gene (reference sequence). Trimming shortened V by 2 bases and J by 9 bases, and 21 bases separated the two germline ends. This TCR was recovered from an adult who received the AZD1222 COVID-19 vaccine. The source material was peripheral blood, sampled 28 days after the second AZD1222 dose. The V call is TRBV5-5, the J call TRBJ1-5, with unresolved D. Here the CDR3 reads CASSFRILPDPTPQHF. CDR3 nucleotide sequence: TGTGCCAGCAGCTTCAGGATTCTGCCGGACCCGACGCCCCAGCATTTT.